Listed below are T cell receptor beta chains from one sample, sequenced in a study of blood T cell repertoires in COVID-19. Using immunoSEQ multiplex PCR, the repertoire was profiled, and TCRdb retains in-frame clones only, with some absent. The table has 130,000 to 150,000 clones, about 85% seen once. The sequenced material came from peripheral blood. Every receptor here comes from a human donor with acute or convalescent COVID-19. The donor label of this sample is uncertain. Each CDR3 is given with its conserved first and last residue. The D gene is left open where the match is weak. The listing skips clone size in some rows; elsewhere it reads once, few, many or a size class.

len,v_gene,j_gene,abundance,d_gene,CDR3nt,CDR3aa
16,TRBV6-5,TRBJ1-4,-,TRBD1,TGTGCCAGCAGTTACTCAGACAGGGGGAATTTTGAAAAACTGTTTTTT,CASSYSDRGNFEKLFF
15,TRBV7-3,TRBJ2-1,-,TRBD1,TGTGCCAGCAGCACAGGACAGGGGGTGGGCAATGAGCAGTTCTTC,CASSTGQGVGNEQFF
16,TRBV5-6,TRBJ1-3,-,-,TGTGCCAGCAGCCTGGATTGGGGGCTAAGTGGAAACACCATATATTTT,CASSLDWGLSGNTIYF
13,TRBV5-4,TRBJ2-1,once,-,TGTGCCAGCAGCTCGCGGGGAGACAATGAGCAGTTCTTC,CASSSRGDNEQFF
17,TRBV4-2,TRBJ2-3,-,TRBD1,TGTGCCAGCAGCCTGACGTTCGGGACAGGGAGCACAGATACGCAGTATTTT,CASSLTFGTGSTDTQYF
16,TRBV4-2,TRBJ2-3,-,-,TGTGCCAGCAGCCAAGGTGGTAGCCCGTCCACAGATACGCAGTATTTT,CASSQGGSPSTDTQYF
16,TRBV7-2,TRBJ2-7,-,TRBD1,TGTGCCAGCAGCCACCTTGGGGGACAGGTTCACTACGAGCAGTACTTC,CASSHLGGQVHYEQYF
12,TRBV27,TRBJ1-3,once,TRBD1,TGTGCCAGCATGGGACAGGGAAACACCATATATTTT,CASMGQGNTIYF
18,TRBV30,TRBJ2-6,-,TRBD1,TGTGCCTGGAGGGAGTTGACAGGGATCACATCTGGGGCCAACGTCCTGACTTTC,CAWRELTGITSGANVLTF
13,TRBV3-1/TRBV3-2,TRBJ2-7,few,-,TGTGCCAGCAGCCCGACAGGTTCCTACGAGCAGTACTTC,CASSPTGSYEQYF
18,TRBV18,TRBJ1-1,-,TRBD1,TGTGCCAGCTCACCACCAAAGCCGGGACAGGGGGTAACAACTGAAGCTTTCTTT,CASSPPKPGQGVTTEAFF
15,TRBV5-6,TRBJ1-1,-,TRBD1,TGTGCCAGCAGCTCAGGACAGGGGGCTCGCACTGAAGCTTTCTTT,CASSSGQGARTEAFF
13,TRBV30,TRBJ1-5,-,TRBD1,TGTGCCTGGAAGACAGGGGGCAATCAGCCCCAGCATTTT,CAWKTGGNQPQHF
15,TRBV28,TRBJ1-5,few,-,TGTGCCAGCAGCTCCGGGGGAATACCTAATCAGCCCCAGCATTTT,CASSSGGIPNQPQHF
13,TRBV30,TRBJ1-1,-,TRBD1,TGTGCCTGGAGTGAGACAGGGGGCACTGAAGCTTTCTTT,CAWSETGGTEAFF
12,TRBV19,TRBJ1-2,-,-,TGTGCCAGTAGTAGGACAGCAAATGGCTACACCTTC,CASSRTANGYTF
14,TRBV18,TRBJ2-7,-,-,TGTGCCAGCTCACCAGGGACTCAAAACTACGAGCAGTACTTC,CASSPGTQNYEQYF
15,TRBV5-1,TRBJ1-1,-,-,TGCGCCAGCAGCCTAGGAGGGGCAGGAAGGGTGCGAGCTTTCTTT,CASSLGGAGRVRAFF
14,TRBV10-3,TRBJ1-2,-,TRBD1,TGTGCCATCAGTGAGTTGGACAGGGGGCTCGGCTACACCTTC,CAISELDRGLGYTF
17,TRBV4-2,TRBJ1-5,once,TRBD1,TGTGCCAGCAGCCTTGGGACAGGAGGAAATAGCAATCAGCCCCAGCATTTT,CASSLGTGGNSNQPQHF
14,TRBV14,TRBJ1-2,few,-,TGTGCCAGCAGCCTCGACTCCGGCCCCTATGGCTACACCTTC,CASSLDSGPYGYTF
14,TRBV7-3,TRBJ2-3,-,-,TGTGCCAGCAGCGTCCCTGGGCTTGGGTTTGGGCAGTATTTT,CASSVPGLGFGQYF
14,TRBV9,TRBJ2-2,once,TRBD1,TGTGCCAGCAGGGGACAGGGGAACACCGGGGAGCTGTTTTTT,CASRGQGNTGELFF
15,TRBV5-4,TRBJ2-2,-,TRBD1,TGTGCCAGCAGCCCCGGGACAGTAAACACCGGGGAGCTGTTTTTT,CASSPGTVNTGELFF
18,TRBV4-2,TRBJ2-3,-,TRBD2,TGTGCCAGCAGCCAAGTTTGGTCCGGGACTAGCGGCACAGATACGCAGTATTTT,CASSQVWSGTSGTDTQYF
15,TRBV6-5,TRBJ2-2,-,-,TGTGCCAGCAGTTACCGCAGGGGGAACACCGGGGAGCTGTTTTTT,CASSYRRGNTGELFF
17,TRBV7-9,TRBJ1-1,once,-,TGTGCCAGCAGCTTAGTAAGGGAAACTCTCGGGGTATCTGAAGCTTTCTTT,CASSLVRETLGVSEAFF
15,TRBV27,TRBJ2-5,-,-,TGTGCCAGCAGGAGAATCACGACAGCACAAGAGACCCAGTACTTC,CASRRITTAQETQYF
15,TRBV19,TRBJ2-2,-,TRBD1,TGTGCCAGTAGTCCGCGGACAGGAGCTACCGGGGAGCTGTTTTTT,CASSPRTGATGELFF
18,TRBV11-3,TRBJ2-3,-,TRBD2,TGTGCCAGCAGCTTTCCCCTAGCGGGAGGGAGGGGCACAGATACGCAGTATTTT,CASSFPLAGGRGTDTQYF
16,TRBV21-1,TRBJ1-1,-,-,TGTGCCAGCAGCAAAGAGGCAGGGAAGAAGGACACTGAAGCTTTCTTT,CASSKEAGKKDTEAFF
16,TRBV5-6,TRBJ2-5,-,TRBD1,TGTGCCAGCAGCTTCATGGGACAGGGGGCAGGGGAGACCCAGTACTTC,CASSFMGQGAGETQYF
14,TRBV4-2,TRBJ1-4,few,-,TGTGCCAGCAGCCGAACTGCAACTAATGAAAAACTGTTTTTT,CASSRTATNEKLFF
13,TRBV18,TRBJ1-4,-,-,TGTGCCAGCTCACCAGGGCAAAATGAAAAACTGTTTTTT,CASSPGQNEKLFF
17,TRBV7-2,TRBJ1-3,-,-,TGTGCCAGCAGCTTTCTGGGGGCCAAAACCGCAACAGAGACCATATATTTT,CASSFLGAKTATETIYF
15,TRBV9,TRBJ2-1,-,TRBD1,TGTGCCAGCAGCCTCCGGGACAGGGGTGGCAATGAGCAGTTCTTC,CASSLRDRGGNEQFF
12,TRBV7-9,TRBJ2-1,-,-,TGTGCCAGCAGCTTCAGTGTCAATGAGCAGTTCTTC,CASSFSVNEQFF
14,TRBV4-1,TRBJ1-4,-,-,TGCGCCAGCAGCCAAGTGCAGGGGCTGGGAAAACTGTTTTTT,CASSQVQGLGKLFF
15,TRBV18,TRBJ1-6,-,-,TGTGCCAGCTCACCACCTTCAGGGGATAATTCACCCCTCCACTTT,CASSPPSGDNSPLHF
14,TRBV29-1,TRBJ2-3,-,TRBD2,TGCAGCGTTCCTAGCGGGGGGCGCACAGATACGCAGTATTTT,CSVPSGGRTDTQYF
16,TRBV3-1/TRBV3-2,TRBJ2-3,once,TRBD1,TGTGCCAGCAGCCACCCGGACAGGGATACCACAGATACGCAGTATTTT,CASSHPDRDTTDTQYF
14,TRBV24-1,TRBJ1-5,-,TRBD1,TGTGCCACCAGTGGGCAGGGGGCCCATCAGCCCCAGCATTTT,CATSGQGAHQPQHF
14,TRBV6-5,TRBJ1-1,-,-,TGTGCCAGCCCATCGGAAAGAGGAGACACTGAAGCTTTCTTT,CASPSERGDTEAFF
16,TRBV11-2,TRBJ1-4,-,TRBD1,TGTGCCAGCAGCTTAGGCCGGGGGACAGGGGAAGAAAAACTGTTTTTT,CASSLGRGTGEEKLFF
12,TRBV2,TRBJ2-7,few,TRBD1,TGTGCCAGCACCGGGGACAGCTACGAGCAGTACTTC,CASTGDSYEQYF